This T cell receptor (beta chain) stems from a study of blood T cell repertoires in COVID-19. Study summary: Samples taken during acute and convalescent COVID-19 were collected in the United States, Italy and Spain.

This clone was detected only a few times. Measured with immunoSEQ multiplex PCR; TCRdb has only the in-frame clones, and not every one. This sample has about 83,000 clones, with around 90% found just once. V dropped 4 bases and J dropped 0; count of bases not matched to a gene: 10. The CDR3 sequence is 17 residues long. CDR1 SEHNR and CDR2 FQNEAQ come from the germline V gene (reference sequence). The V and J genes are TRBV7-9 and TRBJ2-3; 7 bases are a match to TRBD1. The TCR originated in a man aged 55 to 70 with acute or convalescent COVID-19. Input material: peripheral blood. This chain's CDR3 is CASSSTAGTASTDTQYF. The CDR3 DNA is TGTGCCAGCAGCTCGACCGCCGGGACAGCCAGCACAGATACGCAGTATTTT.